A single sample gave rise to the 29 T cell receptor beta chains below, sequenced in a study of blood T cell repertoires in COVID-19. Generated by immunoSEQ multiplex PCR, the TCRdb table keeps only in-frame clones and is missing some. The data contain 61,000 or so clones, under 85% of them singletons. Sequences were obtained from peripheral blood. These receptors were obtained from an elderly woman with acute or convalescent COVID-19.

This clone was detected only a few times. The V call is TRBV25-1, the J call TRBJ2-7; TRBD1 matches 9 bases. Germline assignment: CDR1 MGHDK and CDR2 SYGVNS. The CDR3 covers 15 residues. After removal of 6 bases from V and 5 bases from J, the junction contained 11 bases not matched to a gene. CDR3 DNA sequence: TGTGCCAGCAGAGGGAACAGGGGGCGTCTCAACGAGCAGTACTTC. This translates into CASRGNRGRLNEQYF.

This clone was counted a single time. This chain joins TRBV28 and TRBJ2-4; no clear D. Germline assignment: CDR1 MDHEN and CDR2 SYDVKM. CDR3 size: 14 residues. The V and J ends lost 2 bases and 1 base respectively, with 6 bases between them. The CDR3 region is CASSLQAAKNIQYF. In DNA form, the CDR3 reads TGTGCCAGCAGTTTACAGGCGGCCAAAAACATTCAGTACTTC.

The table lists this clone with a count of one. V gene TRBV4-1 combines with J gene TRBJ1-1; D uncertain. V dropped 0 bases and J dropped 10 bases, with 9 bases sitting between them. In germline, CDR1 is MGHRA, CDR2 YSYEKL. This CDR3 region has 12 residues. CDR3 in DNA: TGCGCCAGCAGCCAAGATTTGCTCGGAGCTTTCTTT. Protein product: CASSQDLLGAFF.

The chain couples TRBV7-6 to TRBJ2-5; perhaps TRBD2 as D (6 bases). Germline lookup yields CDR1 SGHVS and CDR2 FNYEAQ. This CDR3 is built from 14 residues. V shed 3 bases and J shed 0 bases, with 8 bases lying between them. For the CDR3, the DNA is TGTGCCAGCAGCTTTCGGGGGAACCAAGAGACCCAGTACTTC. Protein product: CASSFRGNQETQYF.

The genes are TRBV10-3 and TRBJ2-7; TRBD1 matches at 9 bases. V gave up 5 bases and J gave up 2 bases; unmatched junction bases: 4. The CDR3 sequence is 14 residues long. Germline-derived CDR1 and CDR2 are ENHRY and SYGVKD. Here the CDR3 reads CAISTGGAPYEQYF. The CDR3 DNA reads TGTGCCATCAGTACAGGGGGCGCCCCCTACGAGCAGTACTTC.

The chain couples TRBV5-6 to TRBJ2-3, with TRBD2 identical over 11 bases. The V gene end was trimmed by 2 bases and the J gene end by 0 bases; junction bases not matched to a gene: 5. There are 17 residues in the CDR3. Germline lookup yields CDR1 SGHDT and CDR2 YYEEEE. The CDR3 DNA sequence: TGTGCCAGCAGCTTTAGCGGGAGGGTCCTGAGCACAGATACGCAGTATTTT. Protein: CASSFSGRVLSTDTQYF.

The rearrangement links TRBV28 to TRBJ1-5, with D uncertain. CDR3 size: 14 residues. V was clipped by 10 bases and J by 4 bases, with 17 bases between them. The germline CDR1 and CDR2 sequences are MDHEN and SYDVKM. The CDR3 DNA reads as TGTGCCAACGGAAACAGAGGGCTGAATCAGCCCCAGCATTTT. Translated: CANGNRGLNQPQHF.

The count of this clone is one. The V call is TRBV28, the J call TRBJ1-2; D is possibly TRBD1 (6 bases). Germline V gene lookup returns CDR1 MDHEN and CDR2 SYDVKM. This CDR3 has 16 amino acids. The V and J ends lost 2 bases and 4 bases respectively, with 17 bases between them. CDR3 coding DNA: TGTGCCAGCAGTTTAGTAGGAGTCAGGGGCCCCTATGGCTACACCTTC. It encodes CASSLVGVRGPYGYTF.

The chain employs TRBV7-2 and TRBJ1-2; D not resolved. The CDR3 length is 14 residues. Germline assignment: CDR1 SGHTA and CDR2 FQGNSA. V gave up 1 base and J gave up 0 bases, with 6 bases separating them. CDR3 amino acids: CASSLGGPNYGYTF. DNA for the CDR3: TGTGCCAGCAGCTTAGGTGGGCCTAACTATGGCTACACCTTC.

The V gene is TRBV7-2, the J gene TRBJ2-7, with TRBD2 identical over 9 bases. The CDR3 is 14 residues long. Germline V gene data show CDR1 as SGHTA and CDR2 as FQGNSA. With V trimmed by 5 bases and J by 3 bases, 5 bases remained unmatched. This chain's CDR3 is CASSPTSGFYEQYF. CDR3 sequence (DNA): TGTGCCAGCAGCCCGACTAGCGGATTCTACGAGCAGTACTTC. Complete variable domain (other parts from reference TRBV7-2 and TRBJ2-7): GAGVSQSPSNKVTEKGKDVELRCDPISGHTALYWYRQSLGQGLEFLIYFQGNSAPDKSGLPSDRFSAERTGGSVSTLTIQRTQQEDSAVYLCASSPTSGFYEQYFGPGTRLTVT.

The chain couples TRBV9 to TRBJ2-7; 8 bases align to TRBD1. The CDR3 has 13 residues. The ends lost 4 bases at V and 6 bases at J; junction bases unmatched: 6. Looked up from germline, CDR1 is SGDLS and CDR2 is YYNGEE. The DNA for the CDR3 is TGTGCCAGCAGCACCTCCGGGACAGGCGAGCAGTACTTC. It encodes CASSTSGTGEQYF.

The table lists this clone with a few counts. The chain employs TRBV14 and TRBJ1-1; 7 nucleotides line up with TRBD1. With 0 bases clipped from V and 7 bases from J, the junction kept 2 bases outside the gene matches. This CDR3 has 13 amino acids. Germline CDR1 SGHDN, CDR2 FVKESK. The CDR3 DNA reads TGTGCCAGCAGCCAAGATAGGGACAGTGAAGCTTTCTTT. As protein: CASSQDRDSEAFF.

A single count supports this clone. V is TRBV30 and J is TRBJ1-5; 9 positions agree with TRBD1. The J segment lost 4 bases and the V segment lost 7 bases, leaving 5 bases of the junction unmatched. The CDR3 covers 13 residues. Germline V gene data show CDR1 as GTSNPN and CDR2 as SVGIG (reference sequence). The CDR3 sequence: CASGTGLNQPQHF. The CDR3 DNA reads as TGTGCCTCCGGGACAGGGCTGAATCAGCCCCAGCATTTT.

The chain combines TRBV12-3 or TRBV12-4 with TRBJ1-2; TRBD1 is a possible D gene (5 bases). V was shortened by 2 bases and J by 6 bases, with 10 bases between the two germline ends. The CDR3 length is 13 residues. CDR3 protein: CASSLRGGDGYTF. The CDR3 region has the DNA TGTGCCAGCAGTTTAAGGGGAGGGGATGGCTACACCTTC.

This clone was detected only once. This chain uses TRBV19 with TRBJ1-1; 10 positions agree with TRBD1. The CDR3 runs 13 residues. With V trimmed by 9 bases and J by 7 bases, 8 bases remained unmatched. Germline V gene data show CDR1 as LNHDA and CDR2 as SQIVND (reference sequence). This CDR3 is CASSGTGANEAFF. The CDR3 bases are TGTGCCAGCTCGGGGACAGGGGCCAATGAAGCTTTCTTT.

The V and J genes are TRBV2 and TRBJ1-1, with D hard to call. Trimming removed 1 base at V and 5 bases at J, with 8 bases between. Germline CDR1 and CDR2: SNHLY and FYNNEI. This CDR3 comprises 13 residues. CDR3 DNA: TGTGCCAGCAGTGAAGGCGCGTCGACTGAAGCTTTCTTT. Translation gives CASSEGASTEAFF.

This clone was seen a handful of times. This sequence joins TRBV19 and TRBJ1-1, with 7 bases identical to TRBD1. CDR3 length equals 14 residues. Germline lookup yields CDR1 LNHDA and CDR2 SQIVND (reference sequence). The V segment lost 2 bases and the J segment 4 bases; nucleotides outside the gene matches: 4. The CDR3 coding sequence is TGTGCCAGTAGTATACCACAGGGGATCACTGAAGCTTTCTTT. Its protein is CASSIPQGITEAFF.

The V call is TRBV19, the J call TRBJ2-1; D gene unclear. V lost 1 base, J lost 3 bases, and 19 bases lay in between. The germline CDR1 and CDR2 sequences are LNHDA and SQIVND (reference sequence). This CDR3 is 18 amino acids long. The CDR3 loop is CASSIAFRVELGYNEQFF. Written as DNA, the CDR3 is TGTGCCAGTAGTATAGCTTTTCGGGTGGAGCTAGGCTACAATGAGCAGTTCTTC.

V and J are TRBV6-1 and TRBJ2-7; 12 nucleotides line up with TRBD2. This CDR3 is 19 amino acids long. CDR1 and CDR2 from the germline V gene are MNHNS and SASEGT. V trimming: 0 bases; J trimming: 0 bases; junction bases outside the gene matches: 9. CDR3: CASSEARGGLAGFSYEQYF. In DNA, the CDR3 is TGTGCCAGCAGTGAAGCTCGGGGGGGACTAGCGGGTTTCTCCTACGAGCAGTACTTC.

The V call is TRBV6-5, the J call TRBJ2-7; TRBD2 might be the D (7 bases). Per the germline V gene, CDR1 is MNHEY and CDR2 is SVGAGI. The CDR3 consists of 15 residues. V was pared by 5 bases and J by 2 bases, with 16 bases between. CDR3 sequence (DNA): TGTGCCAGCAGTCCTGGACTAGGGGGGACCTACGAGCAGTACTTC. Its protein product is CASSPGLGGTYEQYF.

V and J are TRBV7-9 and TRBJ2-7; 14 bases line up with TRBD2. The germline CDR1 and CDR2 sequences are SEHNR and FQNEAQ (reference sequence). The CDR3 sequence is 17 residues long. J gave up 2 bases and V 4 bases, and 7 bases lay outside the gene matches. The CDR3: CASSSSGTSGSPYEQYF. The CDR3 nucleotides read TGTGCCAGCAGCTCCTCCGGGACTAGCGGGAGTCCCTACGAGCAGTACTTC.

The V call is TRBV7-6, the J call TRBJ1-3; 8 positions match TRBD1. The CDR3 length is 15 residues. Germline V gene sequence: CDR1 SGHVS, CDR2 FNYEAQ. V trimming: 5 bases; J trimming: 7 bases; junction bases outside the gene matches: 10. DNA of the CDR3: TGTGCCAGCAGCCCAGGGACAGGCACCGCGAACACCATATATTTT. Amino acids: CASSPGTGTANTIYF.

This sequence joins TRBV2 and TRBJ2-1; 10 bases line up with TRBD2. V lost 4 bases and J lost 6; bases outside the gene matches: 6. This CDR3 has 15 residues. In germline, CDR1 is SNHLY, CDR2 FYNNEI. The CDR3 DNA is TGTGCCAGCAGTGCGACTAGCGGGCTTCCCAATGAGCAGTTCTTC. This codes for CASSATSGLPNEQFF.

This chain connects TRBV5-4 to TRBJ2-6; tentative D call: TRBD1 (5 bases). V lost 0 bases and J 4 bases, leaving 8 bases between the germline ends. Germline V gene data show CDR1 as SGHNT and CDR2 as YYREEE (reference sequence). The CDR3 has 15 residues. CDR3 coding DNA: TGTGCCAGCAGCTTGGGGACACTGGGGGCCAACGTCCTGACTTTC. This sequence encodes CASSLGTLGANVLTF.

The chain joins TRBV5-1 to TRBJ2-2; 8 bases align to TRBD1. Trimming took 0 bases from V and 6 from J; bases not matched to a gene: 4. CDR3 length: 15 amino acids. The germline CDR1 and CDR2 sequences are SGHRS and YFSETQ. CDR3 nucleotides: TGCGCCAGCAGCTTGGACAGGGGGTACGCCGGGGAGCTGTTTTTT. It codes for CASSLDRGYAGELFF. Looking up the rest from reference TRBV5-1 and TRBJ2-2 gives the full variable domain: KAGVTQTPRYLIKTRGQQVTLSCSPISGHRSVSWYQQTPGQGLQFLFEYFSETQRNKGNFPGRFSGRQFSNSRSEMNVSTLELGDSALYLCASSLDRGYAGELFFGEGSRLTVL.

V usage is TRBV28 and J usage is TRBJ2-1; D gene unclear. V was shortened by 8 bases and J by 5 bases, with 4 bases between the two germline ends. This CDR3 has 10 residues. CDR1 is MDHEN and CDR2 is SYDVKM in the germline V gene. The CDR3 here is CASRDNEQFF. In DNA form, the CDR3 reads TGTGCCAGCCGGGACAATGAGCAGTTCTTC. The full variable domain, rest sourced from reference TRBV28 and TRBJ2-1, is DVKVTQSSRYLVKRTGEKVFLECVQDMDHENMFWYRQDPGLGLRLIYFSYDVKMKEKGDIPEGYSVSREKKERFSLILESASTNQTSMYLCASRDNEQFFGPGTRLTVL.

This chain connects TRBV29-1 to TRBJ1-1; D unresolved. The CDR3 contains 13 residues. The germline V gene encodes CDR1 SQVTM and CDR2 ANQGSEA. Trimming stripped 1 base from V and 2 bases from J, with 8 bases between. The DNA for the CDR3 is TGCAGCGTTGAAGCAGGATTCAACACTGAAGCTTTCTTT. It is translated as CSVEAGFNTEAFF.

This chain uses TRBV27 with TRBJ2-5; TRBD2 matches at 7 bases. V was clipped by 1 base and J by 5 bases; unmatched bases: 7. The CDR3 length is 15 residues. Germline values: CDR1 MNHEY, CDR2 SMNVEV (reference sequence). In nucleotides, the CDR3 is TGTGCCAGCAGTTTATTGGGGGGGTTAAAGGAGACCCAGTACTTC. Amino acids: CASSLLGGLKETQYF.

The CDR3 DNA is TGTGCCAGCAGAGCAGCGGGGGGGCCGTACAATGAGCAGTTCTTC. Its protein is CASRAAGGPYNEQFF. J is TRBJ2-1 and V is TRBV3-1 (or the pseudogene TRBV3-2); 10 bases are shared with TRBD2. V was pared by 6 bases and J by 4 bases, with 6 bases of the junction left unmatched. Germline CDR1 is LGHDT and CDR2 is YNNKEL (reference sequence). CDR3 size: 15 residues.